The 8 T cell receptor beta chains below were found in one sample sequenced in a study of PD-L1 blockade in urothelial cancer. Here immunoSEQ multiplex PCR was the method, and the copy in TCRdb shows in-frame clones only, minus some. Here the sample spans 45,000 to 65,000 clones, 84% being singletons. The sequenced sample was PBMCs, obtained around atezolizumab (anti-PD-L1) treatment. The receptors stem from a man aged 40-49 years with urothelial cancer.

V usage is TRBV19 and J usage is TRBJ2-1, with TRBD2 matching over 11 bases. Germline V CDR1 and CDR2: LNHDA, SQIVND (reference sequence). The CDR3 is made up of 15 amino acids. The ends lost 6 bases at V and 7 bases at J; junction bases unmatched: 8. CDR3 region: CASRLAGGNTNEQFF. The DNA for the CDR3 is TGTGCCAGTAGGTTAGCGGGAGGGAATACGAATGAGCAGTTCTTC.

The chain recombines TRBV4-1 with TRBJ1-4; no reliable D call. Per the germline V gene, CDR1 is MGHRA and CDR2 is YSYEKL. With 7 bases removed from V and 5 bases from J, the gap between germline ends came to 14 bases. The CDR3 spans 14 residues. CDR3 bases: TGCGCCAGCATGGGAGGCGATCTAAATGAAAAACTGTTTTTT. Translation: CASMGGDLNEKLFF.

V usage is TRBV6-4 and J usage is TRBJ2-7; 8 positions match TRBD2. The CDR3 loop spans 17 amino acids. CDR1 and CDR2 from the germline V gene are MRHNA and SNTAGT. Losses at the gene ends were 4 bases for V and 4 bases for J; bases not matched to a gene: 15. The DNA of the CDR3 is TGTGCCAGCAGTGGCCGCCTGATGGTAGCGGGAAGGTACGAGCAGTACTTC. It encodes CASSGRLMVAGRYEQYF.

This clone was seen only a few times. This chain links TRBV30 with TRBJ2-7; 11 bases fit TRBD2. The J segment lost 4 bases and the V segment lost 4 bases, leaving 9 bases of the junction unmatched. The length of the CDR3 is 15 residues. Germline V gene lookup returns CDR1 GTSNPN and CDR2 SVGIG (reference sequence). CDR3 sequence: CAWNSGTSGSYEQYF. The DNA of the CDR3 is TGTGCCTGGAACTCTGGTACTAGCGGGAGTTACGAGCAGTACTTC.

CDR3 residues: CASSIGTGQETQYF. The CDR3 DNA is TGTGCCAGTAGTATAGGGACAGGGCAAGAGACCCAGTACTTC. This rearrangement joins TRBV19 to TRBJ2-5; 8 bases match TRBD1. The germline V gene encodes CDR1 LNHDA and CDR2 SQIVND (reference sequence). The CDR3 is 14 residues long. The ends lost 1 base at V and 2 bases at J; junction bases unmatched: 0.

The chain has TRBV7-9 and TRBJ1-1; the D is unclear. V was pared by 5 bases and J by 1 base, with 26 bases between. The CDR3 extends over 19 amino acids. CDR1 and CDR2 from the germline V gene are SEHNR and FQNEAQ (reference sequence). The CDR3 DNA is TGTGCCAGCAGCCCCGGAAGAGCAACAGAGCCGATAAGGAACACTGAAGCTTTCTTT. It translates to CASSPGRATEPIRNTEAFF.

J is TRBJ2-7 and V is TRBV9; a possible D gene is TRBD2 (7 bases). Germline V CDR1 and CDR2: SGDLS, YYNGEE. This CDR3 has 14 residues. Trimming removed 4 bases from V and 1 base from J, with 12 bases in between. The DNA of the CDR3 is TGTGCCAGCAGCCCTGGGGGGGCGTCCTACGAGCAGTACTTC. Its translation is CASSPGGASYEQYF.

This clone was observed at least ten times. The V call is TRBV25-1, the J call TRBJ1-1; D not certain. The length of the CDR3 is 13 residues. Germline values: CDR1 MGHDK, CDR2 SYGVNS. V gave up 3 bases and J gave up 5 bases, with 10 bases separating them. The CDR3, as DNA: TGTGCCAGCAGTGAGACTTTGTGGACTGAAGCTTTCTTT. This gives the protein CASSETLWTEAFF.